This T cell receptor beta chain was identified in a study of blood T cell repertoires in COVID-19. Using immunoSEQ multiplex PCR, the repertoire was profiled, and TCRdb retains in-frame clones only, with some absent. The table lists some 260,000 clones, 86% of them singletons. Participants were placed into cohorts based on the clinical history they reported. This CDR3 has 15 amino acids. Looked up from germline, CDR1 is MNHEY and CDR2 is SVGAGI. The J segment lost 10 bases and the V segment lost 7 bases, leaving 14 bases of the junction unmatched. The TCR sequence derives from a man aged 40-55 years who had recovered from COVID-19. Sequencing used PBMCs or T cells enriched from blood (not recorded which). The chain is built from TRBV6-5 and TRBJ2-2; TRBD2 matches 8 bases. The CDR3 reads CASTYHPGLDVELFF. The CDR3 DNA reads TGTGCCAGCACCTACCACCCGGGACTAGACGTGGAGCTGTTTTTT.